These T cell receptor beta chains were read from a single sample in a study of blood T cells in healthy people across ages. TCRdb re-called the 5' RACE reads through MiXCR, storing one row per CDR3 protein. Among 1.5 million to 2 million distinct CDR3 sequences listed, about two fifths were seen once. The source material was blood. The receptors derive from a human donor in good health. Both conserved end residues are part of each CDR3. The order of the fields is J gene, V gene, clone size, D gene, CDR3 protein, CDR3 DNA. A D gene is named only where the DNA matches it firmly. The listing skips clone size in some rows; elsewhere it reads once, few, many or a size class.

TRBJ1-2	TRBV20-1	-	-	CSARDAAGFCGYTF	TGCAGTGCTAGAGATGCAGCGGGCTTCTGTGGCTACACCTTC
TRBJ1-1	TRBV12-3/TRBV12-4	-	-	CASSLAPWRVTPEAFF	TGTGCCAGCAGTTTAGCCCCCTGGAGGGTAACTCCTGAAGCTTTCTTT
TRBJ2-2	TRBV4-3	once	-	CASSQDLGAGELFF	TGCGCCAGCAGCCAAGACTTGGGGGCCGGGGAGCTGTTTTTT
TRBJ1-6	TRBV5-1	-	-	CASSLREAITSSYNSPLHF	TGCGCCAGCAGCTTGAGGGAGGCGATTACTAGCTCCTATAATTCACCCCTCCACTTT
TRBJ1-1	TRBV27	-	-	CASSPVGAGKTEAFF	TGTGCCAGCAGCCCCGTCGGGGCGGGAAAAACTGAAGCTTTCTTT
TRBJ2-7	TRBV5-6	-	-	CASSTQLLSSYEQYF	TGTGCCAGCAGCACGCAACTCCTGAGCTCCTACGAGCAGTACTTC
TRBJ1-2	TRBV12-3/TRBV12-4	few	TRBD1	CASSLTGIGLGYTF	TGTGCCAGCAGTTTGACAGGGATTGGGCTGGGCTACACCTTC
TRBJ1-2	TRBV7-2	-	-	CASSLESRGNGYTF	TGTGCCAGCAGCTTAGAGAGCAGGGGAAATGGCTACACCTTC
TRBJ2-7	TRBV20-1	-	-	CSARGFREQYF	TGCAGTGCTAGAGGATTTAGGGAGCAGTACTTC
TRBJ2-3	TRBV20-1	-	TRBD2	CSATRGGAGRDAQYF	TGTAGTGCTACCCGGGGGGGCGCAGGGAGAGATGCGCAGTATTTT
TRBJ2-7	TRBV29-1	few	TRBD1	CSVEPGTGGSEQYF	TGCAGCGTTGAGCCCGGGACAGGGGGCAGTGAGCAGTACTTC
TRBJ2-1	TRBV20-1	-	-	CSASFRGASNEQFF	TGCAGTGCTAGTTTCCGGGGGGCTTCCAATGAGCAGTTCTTC
TRBJ2-7	TRBV6-6	-	-	CASGGGKFYEQYF	TGTGCCAGCGGAGGGGGTAAGTTCTACGAGCAGTACTTC
TRBJ2-1	TRBV7-2	-	TRBD1	CASSLRGLAGYEQFF	TGTGCCAGTAGCCTAAGGGGGCTGGCCGGTTATGAGCAGTTCTTC
TRBJ2-2	TRBV7-9	-	TRBD2	CAGQRAGDTGELFF	TGTGCCGGCCAACGGGCGGGGGACACCGGGGAGCTGTTTTTT
TRBJ2-7	TRBV5-6	-	-	CASSPPRGERLYEQYF	TGTGCCAGCAGCCCGCCCAGAGGAGAAAGGCTCTACGAGCAGTACTTC
TRBJ2-1	TRBV7-2	-	-	CASSWGVLGIDEQFF	TGTGCCAGCAGCTGGGGGGTTTTAGGAATTGATGAGCAGTTCTTC
TRBJ1-2	TRBV18	-	TRBD1	CASPPQGQGNDGYTF	TGTGCCAGCCCACCACAGGGACAGGGAAATGATGGCTACACCTTC
TRBJ1-1	TRBV4-1	-	-	CASSQDHLPNTEAFF	TGCGCCAGTAGCCAAGATCATCTTCCTAACACTGAAGCTTTCTTT
TRBJ2-1	TRBV20-1	-	-	CSASSRGGTYNEQFF	TGCAGTGCTAGCTCGCGGGGTGGGACCTACAATGAGCAGTTCTTC
TRBJ1-4	TRBV20-1	few	-	CSTNRPTNEKLFF	TGCAGTACAAACAGGCCCACTAATGAAAAACTGTTTTTT
TRBJ1-6	TRBV7-3	-	-	CASSSSGNGSPLHF	TGTGCCAGCAGCTCTTCAGGGAATGGTTCACCCCTCCACTTT
TRBJ2-1	TRBV11-2	-	-	CASRWRAYNEQFF	TGTGCCAGCCGGTGGAGAGCCTACAATGAGCAGTTCTTC
TRBJ1-1	TRBV4-2	-	-	CASSQEVGVNTEAFF	TGTGCCAGCAGCCAAGAGGTGGGGGTGAACACTGAAGCTTTCTTT
TRBJ2-3	TRBV29-1	-	-	CSVGRVGTDTQYF	TGCAGCGTTGGAAGGGTAGGCACAGATACGCAGTATTTT
TRBJ1-1	TRBV12-3/TRBV12-4	few	-	CATTTGGNTEAFF	TGTGCCACCACTACGGGGGGGAACACTGAAGCTTTCTTT
TRBJ2-5	TRBV7-2	-	TRBD2	CASSRGRRGGQETQYF	TGTGCCAGCAGCCGAGGAAGACGGGGGGGCCAAGAGACCCAGTACTTC
TRBJ2-7	TRBV11-2	few	TRBD2	CASSSGLAGWNEQYF	TGTGCCAGCAGCTCCGGACTAGCGGGGTGGAACGAGCAGTACTTC